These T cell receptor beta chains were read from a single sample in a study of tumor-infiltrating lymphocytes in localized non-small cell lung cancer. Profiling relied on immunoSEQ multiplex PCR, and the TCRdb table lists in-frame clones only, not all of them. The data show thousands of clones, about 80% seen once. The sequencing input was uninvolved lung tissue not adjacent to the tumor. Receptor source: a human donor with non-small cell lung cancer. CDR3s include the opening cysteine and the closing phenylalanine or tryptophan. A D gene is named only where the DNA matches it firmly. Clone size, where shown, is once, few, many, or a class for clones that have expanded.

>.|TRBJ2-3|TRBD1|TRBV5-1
TGCGCCAGCAGCATGGGACAGGTGGAAGATACGCAGTATTTT
CASSMGQVEDTQYF
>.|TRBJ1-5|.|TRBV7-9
TGTGCCAGCAGCTTAGCAGGGTTCAATCAGCCCCAGCATTTT
CASSLAGFNQPQHF
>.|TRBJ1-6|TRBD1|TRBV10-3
TGTGCCATCAGTGAGCGGGCAGGGGGCGTATCACCCCTCCACTTT
CAISERAGGVSPLHF
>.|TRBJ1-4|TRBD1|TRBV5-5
TGTGCCAGCAGCTTAGACCAGGGGGCTGGGGAAAAACTGTTTTTT
CASSLDQGAGEKLFF
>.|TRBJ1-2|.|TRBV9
TGTGCCAGCAGCGTAGGGTTGGAGGCAACGATCTATGGCTACACCTTC
CASSVGLEATIYGYTF
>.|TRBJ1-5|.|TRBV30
TGTGCCTGGAGTCGACAGAATCAGCCCCAGCATTTT
CAWSRQNQPQHF
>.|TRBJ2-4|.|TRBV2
TGTGCCAGCAGTGTCAGATCCGAGGGAAACATTCAGTACTTC
CASSVRSEGNIQYF
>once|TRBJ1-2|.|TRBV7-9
TGTGCCAGCAGCCCTGGGGCAGGGAAGGCCCCTAACTATGGCTACACCTTC
CASSPGAGKAPNYGYTF
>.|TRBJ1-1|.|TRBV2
TGTGCCACCGAGGGAATGAACACTGAAGCTTTCTTT
CATEGMNTEAFF
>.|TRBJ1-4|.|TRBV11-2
TGTGCCAGCAGCTTCGGGGTAACTAATGAAAAACTGTTTTTT
CASSFGVTNEKLFF
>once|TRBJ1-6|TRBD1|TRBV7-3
TGTGCCAGCAGCCTTCAGGGGGGAGGGGATTCACCCCTCCACTTT
CASSLQGGGDSPLHF
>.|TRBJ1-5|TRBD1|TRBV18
TGTGCCAGCTCACCGAGCGGACAGGCCCAGCTAGGCAATCAGCCCCAGCATTTT
CASSPSGQAQLGNQPQHF
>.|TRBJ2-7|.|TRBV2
TGTGCCAGCAGAGGACAGATCTACGAGCAGTACTTC
CASRGQIYEQYF
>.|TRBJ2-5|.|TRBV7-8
TGTGCCAGCAGCTTAGCCTTCCAAGAGACCCAGTACTTC
CASSLAFQETQYF
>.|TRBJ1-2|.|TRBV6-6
TGTGCCAGCACAAACGAATCGGGGTCTGGCTACACCTTC
CASTNESGSGYTF
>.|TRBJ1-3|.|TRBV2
TGTGCCAGCAGTTTAGAGGGGTTCCTCTCTGGAAACACCATATATTTT
CASSLEGFLSGNTIYF
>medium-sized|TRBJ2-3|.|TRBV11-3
TGTGCCAGCAGCTTTAGAACAGATACGCAGTATTTT
CASSFRTDTQYF
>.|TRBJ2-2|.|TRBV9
TGTGCCAGCAAAAGAGCGGATACGAACACCGGGGAGCTGTTTTTT
CASKRADTNTGELFF
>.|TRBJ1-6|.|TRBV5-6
TGTGCCAGCAGCTTGCCCGAAACGCGACAGTACTTT
CASSLPETRQYF
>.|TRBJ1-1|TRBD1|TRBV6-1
TGTGCCAGCAGTCGGACAGGGGGCAAGACTGAAGCTTTCTTT
CASSRTGGKTEAFF
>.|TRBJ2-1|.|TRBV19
TGTGCCAGTAGTATTACAGCGGACCCAAATGAGCAGTTCTTC
CASSITADPNEQFF
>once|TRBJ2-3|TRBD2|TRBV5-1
TGCGCCAGCAGCTTGATACTAGCGGGGGCGAGCACAGATACGCAGTATTTT
CASSLILAGASTDTQYF
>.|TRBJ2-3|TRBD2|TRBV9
TGTGCCAGCAGCGCCTATAGTGTAGCGGGTATTTCATCCGATACGCAGTATTTT
CASSAYSVAGISSDTQYF
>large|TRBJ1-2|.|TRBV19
TGTGCCAGTAGTATATCAGGTGGAACGGCGGCGACCTACACCTTC
CASSISGGTAATYTF
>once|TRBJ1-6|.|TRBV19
TGTGCCAGTAGTATAAGCCAGGGGTGGAGCTCACCCCTCCACTTT
CASSISQGWSSPLHF
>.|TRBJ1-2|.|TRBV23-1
TGCGCCAGCAGTCAATCCGCGGGGGCGCGCGGCTACACCTTC
CASSQSAGARGYTF
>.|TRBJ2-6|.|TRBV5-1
TGCGCCAGCAGCGACTCCTCTGGGGCCAACGTCCTGACTTTC
CASSDSSGANVLTF
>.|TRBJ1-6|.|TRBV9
TGTGCCAGCAGTGCACGAGGGGGGGGTAATTCACCCCTCCACTTT
CASSARGGGNSPLHF
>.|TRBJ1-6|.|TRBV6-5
TGTGCCAGCAGTTACTCGTTAGGGGCGAGGAATTCACCCCTCCACTTT
CASSYSLGARNSPLHF
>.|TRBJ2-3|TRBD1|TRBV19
TGTGCCAGTAGTCAAGACAGGGGTAGCACAGATACGCAGTATTTT
CASSQDRGSTDTQYF
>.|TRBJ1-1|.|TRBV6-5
TGTGCCAGCAGTTACTCGGGACCCCCCATGAACACTGAAGCTTTCTTT
CASSYSGPPMNTEAFF
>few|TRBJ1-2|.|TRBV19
TGTGCCAGTAGTGGGGCAGGTGTGGATAAGTTCTATGGCTACACCTTC
CASSGAGVDKFYGYTF
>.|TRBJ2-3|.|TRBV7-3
TGTGCCAGCAGCTTAGGCCCCGGGGGAACGCAGTATTTT
CASSLGPGGTQYF
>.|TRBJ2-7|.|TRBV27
TGTGCCAGCAGCCCAGGGTTCTACGAGCAGTACTTC
CASSPGFYEQYF
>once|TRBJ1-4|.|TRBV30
TGTGCCTGGAGTGTATGGGGGGCTGGTGAAAAACTGTTTTTT
CAWSVWGAGEKLFF
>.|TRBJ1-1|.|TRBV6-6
TGTGCCAGCAGTTACTTCGGCCTTAACACTGAAGCTTTCTTT
CASSYFGLNTEAFF
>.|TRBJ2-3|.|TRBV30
TGTGCCTGGAGTGGCCTTAGACAAGATTGGCGCACAGATACGCAGTATTTT
CAWSGLRQDWRTDTQYF
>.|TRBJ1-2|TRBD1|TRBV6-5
TGTGCCAGCAGTCCAGGGACAGGGAACTATGGCTACACCTTC
CASSPGTGNYGYTF
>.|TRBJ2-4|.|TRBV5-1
TGCGCCAGCAGCTTGACGGGAGCCAAAAACATTCAGTACTTC
CASSLTGAKNIQYF
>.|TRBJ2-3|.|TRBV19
TGTGCCACCCAGACGGGACGGGACACAGATACGCAGTATTTT
CATQTGRDTDTQYF
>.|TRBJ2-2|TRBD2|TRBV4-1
TGCGCCAGCAGCCACCTCGGAGCGGGGGGCCCCACCGGGGAGCTGTTTTTT
CASSHLGAGGPTGELFF
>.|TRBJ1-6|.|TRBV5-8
TGTGCCAGCAGCTTCCGGGGAAGCTCCTATAATTCACCCCTCCACTTT
CASSFRGSSYNSPLHF
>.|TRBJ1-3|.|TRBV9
TGTGCCAGCAGCCCCATCCCGGGGACGGGATACACCATATATTTT
CASSPIPGTGYTIYF
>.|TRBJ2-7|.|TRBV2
TGTGCCAGCAGTCCCCGGACCCAAGGGTACGAGCAGTACTTC
CASSPRTQGYEQYF
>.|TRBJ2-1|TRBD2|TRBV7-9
TGTGCCAGCAGTCCTAGCGGGGGGTTCAACAATGAGCAGTTCTTC
CASSPSGGFNNEQFF
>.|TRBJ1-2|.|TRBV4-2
TGTGCCAGCAGCCAAGACGGATCCCGGGGGGGCTACACCTTC
CASSQDGSRGGYTF
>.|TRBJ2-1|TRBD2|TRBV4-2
TGTGCCAGCAGCCAAGACGGAGCGGGGGGAAGATTCTTC
CASSQDGAGGRFF
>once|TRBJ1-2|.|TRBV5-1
TGCGCCAGCAGCTTCACCGGGTATGGCTACACCTTC
CASSFTGYGYTF
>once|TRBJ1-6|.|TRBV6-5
TGTGCCAGCAGTTACGCTATACAGGGTAACTCACCCCTCCACTTT
CASSYAIQGNSPLHF